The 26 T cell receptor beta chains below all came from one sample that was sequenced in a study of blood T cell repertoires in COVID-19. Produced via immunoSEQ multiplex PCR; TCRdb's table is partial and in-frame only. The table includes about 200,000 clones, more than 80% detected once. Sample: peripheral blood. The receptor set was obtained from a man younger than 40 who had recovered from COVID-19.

The DNA for the CDR3 is TGCGCCAGCAGCCAAGAACTGGTAAAACTGTTTTTT. Amino acids: CASSQELVKLFF. The J gene is TRBJ1-4, the V gene TRBV4-1; D uncertain. The ends were cut back, 0 bases at V and 10 bases at J, with 6 bases in the middle. Germline lookup yields CDR1 MGHRA and CDR2 YSYEKL. The CDR3 extends over 12 amino acids.

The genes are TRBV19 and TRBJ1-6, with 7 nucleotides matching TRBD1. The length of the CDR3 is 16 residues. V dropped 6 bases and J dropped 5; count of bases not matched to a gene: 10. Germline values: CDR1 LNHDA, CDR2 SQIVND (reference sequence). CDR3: CASRQSGGADNSPLHF. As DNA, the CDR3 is TGTGCCAGTAGGCAATCAGGGGGAGCGGATAATTCACCCCTCCACTTT. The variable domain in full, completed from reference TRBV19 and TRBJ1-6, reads DGGITQSPKYLFRKEGQNVTLSCEQNLNHDAMYWYRQDPGQGLRLIYYSQIVNDFQKGDIAEGYSVSREKKESFPLTVTSAQKNPTAFYLCASRQSGGADNSPLHFGNGTRLTVT.

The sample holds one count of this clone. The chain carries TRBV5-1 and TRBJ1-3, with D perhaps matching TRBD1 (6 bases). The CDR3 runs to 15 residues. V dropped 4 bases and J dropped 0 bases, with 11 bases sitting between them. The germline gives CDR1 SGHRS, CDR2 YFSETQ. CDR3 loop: CASSVGQLSGNTIYF. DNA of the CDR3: TGCGCCAGCAGCGTGGGACAACTCTCTGGAAACACCATATATTTT.

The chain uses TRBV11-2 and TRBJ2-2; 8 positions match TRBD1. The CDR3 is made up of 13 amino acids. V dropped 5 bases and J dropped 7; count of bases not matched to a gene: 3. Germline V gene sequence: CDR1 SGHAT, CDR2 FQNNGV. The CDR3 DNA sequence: TGTGCCAGCAGCCCTACAGGGGGCGGGGAGCTGTTTTTT. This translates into CASSPTGGGELFF. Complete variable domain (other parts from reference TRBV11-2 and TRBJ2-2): EAGVAQSPRYKIIEKRQSVAFWCNPISGHATLYWYQQILGQGPKLLIQFQNNGVVDDSQLPKDRFSAERLKGVDSTLKIQPAKLEDSAVYLCASSPTGGGELFFGEGSRLTVL.

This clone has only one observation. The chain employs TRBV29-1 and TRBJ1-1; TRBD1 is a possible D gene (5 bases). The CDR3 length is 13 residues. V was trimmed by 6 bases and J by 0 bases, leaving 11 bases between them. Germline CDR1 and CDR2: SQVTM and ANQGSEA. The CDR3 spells CSVADSLNTEAFF. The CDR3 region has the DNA TGCAGCGTGGCCGACAGCTTGAACACTGAAGCTTTCTTT.

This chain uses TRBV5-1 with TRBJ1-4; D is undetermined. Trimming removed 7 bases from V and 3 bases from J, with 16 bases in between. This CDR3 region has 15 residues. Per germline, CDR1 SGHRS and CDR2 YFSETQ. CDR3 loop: CASCDAGGANEKLFF. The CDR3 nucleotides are TGCGCCAGCTGCGATGCGGGCGGCGCTAATGAAAAACTGTTTTTT.

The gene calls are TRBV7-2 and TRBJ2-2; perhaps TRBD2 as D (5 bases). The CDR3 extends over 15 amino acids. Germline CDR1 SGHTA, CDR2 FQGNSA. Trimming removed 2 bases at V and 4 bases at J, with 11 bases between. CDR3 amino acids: CASSLRLITTGELFF. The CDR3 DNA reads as TGTGCCAGCAGCTTAAGACTAATAACCACCGGGGAGCTGTTTTTT.

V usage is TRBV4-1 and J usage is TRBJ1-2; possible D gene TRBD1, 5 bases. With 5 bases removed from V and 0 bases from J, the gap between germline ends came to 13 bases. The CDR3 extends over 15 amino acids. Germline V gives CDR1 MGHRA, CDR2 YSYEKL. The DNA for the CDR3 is TGCGCCAGCAGCGATCGGGGGTTGGCTAACTATGGCTACACCTTC. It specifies CASSDRGLANYGYTF.

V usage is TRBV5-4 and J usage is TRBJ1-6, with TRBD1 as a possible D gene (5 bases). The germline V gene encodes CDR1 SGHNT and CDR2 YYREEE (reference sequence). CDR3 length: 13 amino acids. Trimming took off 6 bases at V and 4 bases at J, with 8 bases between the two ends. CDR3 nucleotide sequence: TGTGCCAGCACCCGGACATATAATTCACCCCTCCACTTT. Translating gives CASTRTYNSPLHF. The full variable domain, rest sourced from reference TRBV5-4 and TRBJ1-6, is ETGVTQSPTHLIKTRGQQVTLRCSSQSGHNTVSWYQQALGQGPQFIFQYYREEENGRGNFPPRFSGLQFPNYSSELNVNALELDDSALYLCASTRTYNSPLHFGNGTRLTVT.

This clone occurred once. As DNA, the CDR3 is TGTGCCAGCAGCCCAAGGACAGGGAACTCTGGAAACACCATATATTTT. Amino acids: CASSPRTGNSGNTIYF. The V and J genes are TRBV7-9 and TRBJ1-3, with 8 bases identical to TRBD1. The V gene end was trimmed by 5 bases and the J gene end by 0 bases; junction bases not matched to a gene: 6. This CDR3 spans 16 amino acids. In germline, CDR1 is SEHNR, CDR2 FQNEAQ (reference sequence).

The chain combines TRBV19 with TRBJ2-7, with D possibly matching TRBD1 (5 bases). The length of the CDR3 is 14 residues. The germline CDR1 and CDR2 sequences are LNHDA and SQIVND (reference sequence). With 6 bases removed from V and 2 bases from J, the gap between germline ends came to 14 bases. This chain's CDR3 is CASSKLDRTYEQYF. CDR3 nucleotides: TGTGCCAGTAGCAAACTCGACAGAACCTACGAGCAGTACTTC.

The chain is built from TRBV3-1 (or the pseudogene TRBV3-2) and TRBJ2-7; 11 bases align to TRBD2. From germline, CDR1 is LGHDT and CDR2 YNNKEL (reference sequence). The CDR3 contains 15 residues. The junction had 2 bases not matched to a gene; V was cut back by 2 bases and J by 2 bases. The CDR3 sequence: CASSQRLAGTYEQYF. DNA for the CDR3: TGTGCCAGCAGCCAACGACTAGCGGGGACCTACGAGCAGTACTTC.

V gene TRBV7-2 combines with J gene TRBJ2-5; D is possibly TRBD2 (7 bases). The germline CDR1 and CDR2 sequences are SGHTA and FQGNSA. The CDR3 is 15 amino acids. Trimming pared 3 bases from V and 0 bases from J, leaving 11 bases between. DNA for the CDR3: TGTGCCAGCAGCTTTGGGGGGGCGTACCAAGAGACCCAGTACTTC. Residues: CASSFGGAYQETQYF.

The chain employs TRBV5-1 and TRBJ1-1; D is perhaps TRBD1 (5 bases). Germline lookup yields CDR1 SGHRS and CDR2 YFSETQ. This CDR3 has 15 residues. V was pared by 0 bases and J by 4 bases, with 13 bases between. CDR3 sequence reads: CASSLALGEGTEAFF. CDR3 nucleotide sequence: TGCGCCAGCAGCTTGGCCCTGGGGGAGGGCACTGAAGCTTTCTTT.

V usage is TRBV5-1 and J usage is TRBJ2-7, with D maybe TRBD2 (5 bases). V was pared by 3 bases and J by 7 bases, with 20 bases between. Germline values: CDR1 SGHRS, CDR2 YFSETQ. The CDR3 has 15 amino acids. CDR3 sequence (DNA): TGCGCCAGCAGCTCCACGTATGGACCAGGCGGGGAGCAGTACTTC. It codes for CASSSTYGPGGEQYF.

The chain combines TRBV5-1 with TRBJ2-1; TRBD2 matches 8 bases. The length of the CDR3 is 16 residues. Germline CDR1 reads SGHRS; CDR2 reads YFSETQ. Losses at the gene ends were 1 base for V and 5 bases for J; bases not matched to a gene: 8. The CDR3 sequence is CASSLRGLLADNEQFF. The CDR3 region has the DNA TGCGCCAGCAGCTTGCGTGGTCTACTAGCGGACAATGAGCAGTTCTTC. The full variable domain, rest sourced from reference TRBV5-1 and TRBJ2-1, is KAGVTQTPRYLIKTRGQQVTLSCSPISGHRSVSWYQQTPGQGLQFLFEYFSETQRNKGNFPGRFSGRQFSNSRSEMNVSTLELGDSALYLCASSLRGLLADNEQFFGPGTRLTVL.

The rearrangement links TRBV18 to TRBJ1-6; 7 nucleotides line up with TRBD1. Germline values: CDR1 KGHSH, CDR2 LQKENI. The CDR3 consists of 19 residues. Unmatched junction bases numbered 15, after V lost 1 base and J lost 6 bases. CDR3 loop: CASSPLVSTPNRGNSPLHF. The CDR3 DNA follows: TGTGCCAGCTCACCACTTGTCTCGACGCCCAACAGGGGTAATTCACCCCTCCACTTT.

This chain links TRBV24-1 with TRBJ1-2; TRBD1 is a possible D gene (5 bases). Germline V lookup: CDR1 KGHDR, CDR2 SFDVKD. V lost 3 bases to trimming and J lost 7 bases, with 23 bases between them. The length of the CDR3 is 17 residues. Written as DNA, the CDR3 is TGTGCCACCAGTGATCCCGGCTTGGGCGGGACGGACGGTGGCTACACCTTC. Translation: CATSDPGLGGTDGGYTF.

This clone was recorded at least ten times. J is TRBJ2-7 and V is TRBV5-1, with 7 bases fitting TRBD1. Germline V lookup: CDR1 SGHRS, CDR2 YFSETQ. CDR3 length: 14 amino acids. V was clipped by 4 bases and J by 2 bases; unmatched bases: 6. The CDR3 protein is CASSLLQGTYEQYF. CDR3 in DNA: TGCGCCAGCAGCCTGCTACAGGGGACCTACGAGCAGTACTTC. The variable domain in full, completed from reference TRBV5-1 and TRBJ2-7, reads KAGVTQTPRYLIKTRGQQVTLSCSPISGHRSVSWYQQTPGQGLQFLFEYFSETQRNKGNFPGRFSGRQFSNSRSEMNVSTLELGDSALYLCASSLLQGTYEQYFGPGTRLTVT.

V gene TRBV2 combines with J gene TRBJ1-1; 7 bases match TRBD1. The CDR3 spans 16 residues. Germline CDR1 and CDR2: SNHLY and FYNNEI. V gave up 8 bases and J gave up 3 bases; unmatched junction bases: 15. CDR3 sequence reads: CASGRVLTGKDTEAFF. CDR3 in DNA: TGTGCCAGCGGAAGAGTACTGACAGGGAAGGACACTGAAGCTTTCTTT.

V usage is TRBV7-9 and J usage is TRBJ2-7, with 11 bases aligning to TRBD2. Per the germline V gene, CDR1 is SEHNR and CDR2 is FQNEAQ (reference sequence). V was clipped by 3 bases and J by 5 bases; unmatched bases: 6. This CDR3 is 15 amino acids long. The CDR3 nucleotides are TGTGCCAGCAGCTTTCCACTAGCGGGGGAGAACGAGCAGTACTTC. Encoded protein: CASSFPLAGENEQYF.

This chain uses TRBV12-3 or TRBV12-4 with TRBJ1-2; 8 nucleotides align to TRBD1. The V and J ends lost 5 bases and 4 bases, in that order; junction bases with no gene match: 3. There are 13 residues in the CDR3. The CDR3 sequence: CASSKGQVYGYTF. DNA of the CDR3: TGTGCCAGCAGTAAGGGACAGGTCTATGGCTACACCTTC.

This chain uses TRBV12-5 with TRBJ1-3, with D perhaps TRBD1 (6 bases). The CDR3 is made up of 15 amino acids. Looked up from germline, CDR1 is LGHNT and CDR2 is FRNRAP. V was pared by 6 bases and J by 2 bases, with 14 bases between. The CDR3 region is CASGSQGETGNTIYF. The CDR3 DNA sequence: TGTGCTAGTGGCTCACAGGGAGAGACTGGAAACACCATATATTTT.

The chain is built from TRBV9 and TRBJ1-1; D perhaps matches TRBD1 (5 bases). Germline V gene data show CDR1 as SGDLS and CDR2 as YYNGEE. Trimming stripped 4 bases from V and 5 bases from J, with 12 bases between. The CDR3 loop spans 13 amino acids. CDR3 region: CASSLEGATEAFF. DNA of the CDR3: TGTGCCAGCAGCCTAGAAGGGGCTACTGAAGCTTTCTTT.

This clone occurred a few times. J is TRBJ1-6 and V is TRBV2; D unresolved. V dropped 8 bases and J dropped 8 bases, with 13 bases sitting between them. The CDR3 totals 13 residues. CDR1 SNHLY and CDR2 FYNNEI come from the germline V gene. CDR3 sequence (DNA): TGTGCCAGCGCCCCAAGGCGGGATTCACCCCTCCACTTT. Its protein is CASAPRRDSPLHF.

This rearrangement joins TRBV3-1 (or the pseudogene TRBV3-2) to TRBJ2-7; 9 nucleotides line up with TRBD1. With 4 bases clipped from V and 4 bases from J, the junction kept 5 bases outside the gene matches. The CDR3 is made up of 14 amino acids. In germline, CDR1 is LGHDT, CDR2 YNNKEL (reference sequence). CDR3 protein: CASSLGQGWYEQYF. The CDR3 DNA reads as TGTGCCAGCAGCCTAGGACAGGGGTGGTACGAGCAGTACTTC.